The 26 T cell receptor beta chains below were found in one sample sequenced in a study of technical replicates of blood from a handful of donors. Measured with immunoSEQ multiplex PCR; TCRdb has only the in-frame clones, and not every one. The sample lists more than 90,000 clones; approximately 95% were seen once. The sample consisted of T cells isolated from PBMCs. Receptors were obtained from a human donor in good health.

The chain combines TRBV10-3 with TRBJ2-6, with 9 bases aligning to TRBD1. V lost 2 bases to trimming and J lost 0 bases; unmatched junction nucleotides: 5. The length of the CDR3 is 18 residues. CDR1 and CDR2 from the germline V gene are ENHRY and SYGVKD. The CDR3 bases are TGTGCCATCAGTGAGAAGGGACAGGGAACCTCTGGGGCCAACGTCCTGACTTTC. Amino acid sequence: CAISEKGQGTSGANVLTF.

The V and J genes are TRBV29-1 and TRBJ1-2; 8 bases fit TRBD1. V shed 6 bases, J shed 3 bases, and the junction held 9 bases outside the gene matches. This CDR3 comprises 14 residues. Germline V gene lookup returns CDR1 SQVTM and CDR2 ANQGSEA. In nucleotides, the CDR3 is TGCAGCGTCGGGGACAGGAAAGATTACTATGGCTACACCTTC. This encodes CSVGDRKDYYGYTF.

V is TRBV2 and J is TRBJ2-7; D unresolved. With 4 bases removed from V and 2 bases from J, the gap between germline ends came to 9 bases. The CDR3 is 13 residues long. Germline CDR1 reads SNHLY; CDR2 reads FYNNEI. CDR3 sequence (DNA): TGTGCCAGCAGTGCAGGAATAACCTACGAGCAGTACTTC. The encoded protein is CASSAGITYEQYF.

The V and J genes are TRBV9 and TRBJ2-1; 9 bases are shared with TRBD2. Germline V gives CDR1 SGDLS, CDR2 YYNGEE. The CDR3 is made up of 16 amino acids. The junction had 9 bases not matched to a gene; V was cut back by 0 bases and J by 8 bases. This CDR3 reads CASSVGVAGVPYEQFF. The CDR3 nucleotides are TGTGCCAGCAGCGTAGGGGTAGCGGGAGTCCCTTATGAGCAGTTCTTC.

V gene TRBV5-6 combines with J gene TRBJ1-1; TRBD1 is a possible D gene (5 bases). Germline V gene lookup returns CDR1 SGHDT and CDR2 YYEEEE. Trimming removed 3 bases from V and 1 base from J, with 7 bases in between. The CDR3 spans 13 residues. The CDR3 bases are TGTGCCAGCAGCTATCAGGGGAACACTGAAGCTTTCTTT. Protein: CASSYQGNTEAFF.

V is TRBV28 and J is TRBJ1-1; 7 bases agree with TRBD1. The J segment lost 3 bases and the V segment lost 3 bases, leaving 4 bases of the junction unmatched. Per germline, CDR1 MDHEN and CDR2 SYDVKM. This CDR3 is built from 14 residues. The CDR3 coding sequence is TGTGCCAGCAGTTTGACAGGGTCGCACACTGAAGCTTTCTTT. This gives the protein CASSLTGSHTEAFF.

The V call is TRBV7-3, the J call TRBJ1-2; the match to TRBD1 covers 7 bases. CDR1 is SGHTA, CDR2 FQGTGA, per germline. The CDR3 runs 13 residues. The trim removed 4 bases at V and 4 bases at J, leaving 3 bases unmatched. The CDR3: CASSYPGGYGYTF. The CDR3 bases are TGTGCCAGCAGCTATCCAGGGGGCTATGGCTACACCTTC.

The V call is TRBV12-5, the J call TRBJ1-1, with D possibly matching TRBD1 (6 bases). Between the trimmed V and J ends, which lost 3 bases and 4 bases, there was a span of 18 bases. The length of the CDR3 is 16 residues. Germline lookup yields CDR1 LGHNT and CDR2 FRNRAP. The CDR3: CASGFHEQGRSTEAFF. CDR3 bases: TGTGCTAGTGGTTTCCACGAACAGGGAAGGAGCACTGAAGCTTTCTTT.

The chain links TRBV7-9 to TRBJ2-3, with D possibly TRBD2 on 5 matching bases. The CDR3 has 18 residues. Germline CDR1 and CDR2: SEHNR and FQNEAQ (reference sequence). The V gene lost 6 bases and the J gene lost 8 bases, with 30 bases spanning the gap. The CDR3 DNA reads as TGTGCCAGCAGTGCAATCCCGACCGGAGTGGGTTTTCGGGGTACGCAGTATTTT. Translating it yields CASSAIPTGVGFRGTQYF.

V and J are TRBV28 and TRBJ2-7; D perhaps matches TRBD1 (5 bases). The V end lost 0 bases, the J end lost 1 base, and 10 bases lay between the germline ends. The CDR3 spans 15 residues. Germline V lookup: CDR1 MDHEN, CDR2 SYDVKM. In nucleotides, the CDR3 is TGTGCCAGCAGTTTATGGACAGAATCATCCTACGAGCAGTACTTC. Its translation: CASSLWTESSYEQYF.

The V and J genes are TRBV5-6 and TRBJ2-7; unclear D gene. The germline V and J ends were trimmed by 2 bases and 7 bases, with 10 bases remaining between them. The CDR3 has 12 residues. Germline loops: CDR1 SGHDT, CDR2 YYEEEE. This chain's CDR3 is CASSLSTREQYF. In DNA, the CDR3 is TGTGCCAGCAGCTTATCTACTCGAGAGCAGTACTTC.

V gene TRBV6-1 combines with J gene TRBJ1-1; D unclear. The length of the CDR3 is 14 residues. Per germline, CDR1 MNHNS and CDR2 SASEGT. Trimming shortened V by 8 bases and J by 2 bases, and 15 bases separated the two germline ends. CDR3: CASYARHFNTEAFF. The DNA for the CDR3 is TGTGCCAGCTACGCTAGGCATTTTAACACTGAAGCTTTCTTT.

This chain connects TRBV2 to TRBJ2-7, with D perhaps TRBD1 (6 bases). The CDR3 is 14 amino acids. V was clipped by 5 bases and J by 0 bases, with 11 bases between them. CDR1 and CDR2 (germline): SNHLY, FYNNEI. CDR3 loop: CASSPSQGSYEQYF. CDR3 nucleotide sequence: TGTGCCAGCAGTCCTTCACAGGGCTCCTACGAGCAGTACTTC.

V is TRBV10-3 and J is TRBJ1-2, with a possible D match to TRBD1 (5 bases). The V end was cut by 0 bases, the J end by 8 bases, with 19 bases between. Germline V CDR1 and CDR2: ENHRY, SYGVKD. CDR3 size: 16 residues. Written as DNA, the CDR3 is TGTGCCATCAGTGAGTCGAGCCCGGCGGGGCTAGGAGGCTACACCTTC. This encodes CAISESSPAGLGGYTF.

The rearrangement uses TRBV13 and TRBJ2-7; TRBD2 matches 8 bases. Unmatched junction bases numbered 4, after V lost 5 bases and J lost 1 base. The CDR3 is made up of 14 amino acids. The V gene's germline CDR1 is PRHDT and CDR2 FYEKMQ (reference sequence). The CDR3 region is CASSPGLESYEQYF. CDR3 nucleotides: TGTGCCAGCAGCCCGGGACTAGAGTCCTACGAGCAGTACTTC.

The V and J genes are TRBV10-3 and TRBJ2-5; D is ambiguous. The length of the CDR3 is 12 residues. Between the trimmed V and J ends, which lost 11 bases and 0 bases, there was a span of 10 bases. The V gene's germline CDR1 is ENHRY and CDR2 SYGVKD. CDR3 region: CAHSFDQETQYF. The CDR3 DNA reads as TGTGCCCACAGCTTTGACCAAGAGACCCAGTACTTC.

The V call is TRBV5-6, the J call TRBJ2-5; D not certain. The J call may be in error: the DNA end matches TRBJ2-7 better. Germline CDR1 reads SGHDT; CDR2 reads YYEEEE. The CDR3 is made up of 13 amino acids. The CDR3 loop reads CASSLSWDYEQYF. The CDR3 DNA is TGTGCCAGCAGCTTGAGTTGGGACTACGAGCAGTACTTC.

This sequence joins TRBV10-1 and TRBJ2-7; TRBD1 might be the D (5 bases). Trimming took 0 bases from V and 3 from J, leaving 12 bases between them. The CDR3 is 15 amino acids. Germline V CDR1 and CDR2: WNHNN, SYGVQD (reference sequence). CDR3 loop: CASSESLDTFYEQYF. The CDR3 DNA reads as TGCGCCAGCAGTGAGTCGTTGGACACCTTCTACGAGCAGTACTTC.

A note on this clone: Distinct nucleotide sequences in the sample also encode this CDR3. The chain has TRBV9 and TRBJ2-1; no clear D. V was cut by 0 bases and J by 7 bases, with 5 bases left in between. The germline V gene encodes CDR1 SGDLS and CDR2 YYNGEE. The CDR3 is made up of 12 amino acids. The DNA for the CDR3 is TGTGCCAGCAGCGTAGCAGGAAATGAGCAGTTCTTC. Translation gives CASSVAGNEQFF. Full variable domain (outside the CDR3, taken from reference TRBV9 and TRBJ2-1): DSGVTQTPKHLITATGQRVTLRCSPRSGDLSVYWYQQSLDQGLQFLIQYYNGEERAKGNILERFSAQQFPDLHSELNLSSLELGDSALYFCASSVAGNEQFFGPGTRLTVL.

This clone was observed a single time. This chain links TRBV6-5 with TRBJ2-3; D is ambiguous. Germline CDR1 is MNHEY and CDR2 is SVGAGI. With 6 bases removed from V and 6 bases from J, the gap between germline ends came to 7 bases. The length of the CDR3 is 11 residues. CDR3 nucleotide sequence: TGTGCCAGCAGCCCCGGGGATACGCAGTATTTT. It specifies CASSPGDTQYF.

This rearrangement joins TRBV5-1 to TRBJ1-5, with TRBD1 identical over 8 bases. Germline V lookup: CDR1 SGHRS, CDR2 YFSETQ. The CDR3 spans 17 residues. The trim removed 0 bases at V and 3 bases at J, leaving 8 bases unmatched. CDR3 amino acids: CASSLAPTGASNQPQHF. The CDR3 nucleotides are TGCGCCAGCAGCTTGGCCCCGACAGGGGCCTCCAATCAGCCCCAGCATTTT.

Points on this clone: Different DNA sequences within this sample yield the same CDR3. The V call is TRBV5-4, the J call TRBJ2-3; 8 nucleotides align to TRBD2. V trimming: 0 bases; J trimming: 6 bases; junction bases outside the gene matches: 6. From germline, CDR1 is SGHNT and CDR2 YYREEE (reference sequence). The CDR3 covers 15 residues. CDR3 nucleotide sequence: TGTGCCAGCAGCTTGGTTGCGGGAGGTACCGATACGCAGTATTTT. This translates into CASSLVAGGTDTQYF.

The V and J genes are TRBV2 and TRBJ2-7; D is unresolved. The V and J ends lost 2 bases and 3 bases respectively, with 17 bases between them. CDR1 is SNHLY and CDR2 is FYNNEI in the germline V gene. The CDR3 loop spans 16 amino acids. In nucleotides, the CDR3 is TGTGCCAGCAGTGAAAGAGGCGAATATTTTATCTACGAGCAGTACTTC. Translated: CASSERGEYFIYEQYF. The whole variable domain, filled in from reference TRBV2 and TRBJ2-7, reads EPEVTQTPSHQVTQMGQEVILRCVPISNHLYFYWYRQILGQKVEFLVSFYNNEISEKSEIFDDQFSVERPDGSNFTLKIRSTKLEDSAMYFCASSERGEYFIYEQYFGPGTRLTVT.

This chain links TRBV2 with TRBJ2-3; 8 bases are shared with TRBD2. The CDR3 is made up of 14 amino acids. V shed 5 bases and J 2 bases; nucleotides not matched to a gene: 3. The V gene's germline CDR1 is SNHLY and CDR2 FYNNEI. The CDR3 bases are TGTGCCAGCAGTCCAGGACTAGCCACAGATACGCAGTATTTT. Protein: CASSPGLATDTQYF.

This chain joins TRBV29-1 and TRBJ1-1; tentative D call: TRBD1 (5 bases). Germline assignment: CDR1 SQVTM and CDR2 ANQGSEA. CDR3 length: 14 amino acids. Trimming pared 1 base from V and 3 bases from J, leaving 12 bases between. The CDR3 sequence is CSVEAVGQDTEAFF. For the CDR3, the DNA is TGCAGCGTTGAAGCGGTAGGACAAGACACTGAAGCTTTCTTT.

This rearrangement joins TRBV7-2 to TRBJ2-1, with TRBD2 matching 13 bases. The V and J ends lost 4 bases and 2 bases, in that order; junction bases with no gene match: 8. Germline assignment: CDR1 SGHTA and CDR2 FQGNSA. The CDR3 runs 18 residues. The CDR3, as DNA: TGTGCCAGCAGCTCGGGACTAGCGGGAAAGGGCCCCTACAATGAGCAGTTCTTC. Amino acid sequence: CASSSGLAGKGPYNEQFF.